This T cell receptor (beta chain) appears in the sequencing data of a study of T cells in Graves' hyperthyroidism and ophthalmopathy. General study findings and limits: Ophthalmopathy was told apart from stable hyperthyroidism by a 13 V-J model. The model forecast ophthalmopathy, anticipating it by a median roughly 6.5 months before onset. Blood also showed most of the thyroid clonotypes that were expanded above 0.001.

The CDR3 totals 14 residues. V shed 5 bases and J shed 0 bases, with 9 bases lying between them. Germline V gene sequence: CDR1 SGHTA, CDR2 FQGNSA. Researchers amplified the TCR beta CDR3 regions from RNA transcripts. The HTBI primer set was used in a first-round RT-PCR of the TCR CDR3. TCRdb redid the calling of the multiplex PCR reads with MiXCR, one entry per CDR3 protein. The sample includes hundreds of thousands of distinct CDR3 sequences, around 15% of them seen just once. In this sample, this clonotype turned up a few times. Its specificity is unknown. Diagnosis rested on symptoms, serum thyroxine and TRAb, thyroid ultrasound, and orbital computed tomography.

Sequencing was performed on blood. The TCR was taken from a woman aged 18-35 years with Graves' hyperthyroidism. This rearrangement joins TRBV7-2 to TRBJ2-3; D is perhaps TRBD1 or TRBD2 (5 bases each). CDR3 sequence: CASSRRDSTDTQYF. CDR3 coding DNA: TGTGCCAGCAGCCGACGGGACAGCACAGATACGCAGTATTTT.